The 12 T cell receptor beta chains in this list originate from one sample, sequenced in a study. MiXCR, applied by TCRdb to the 5' RACE reads, yields one record per CDR3 protein. The top ten clones hold more than 10% of a sample with about 1,300 distinct CDR3 sequences, about 7.2% of them seen once. Sample: central memory T cells from blood PBMCs. Indicated subset: central memory CD4+ T cells. The receptor set was obtained from a male donor with HIV.

The chain employs TRBV29-1 and TRBJ1-1; possible D gene TRBD1, 5 bases. CDR3 size: 12 residues. Trimming pared 6 bases from V and 1 base from J, leaving 9 bases between. CDR1 SQVTM and CDR2 ANQGSEA come from the germline V gene. CDR3 DNA sequence: TGCAGCGTACGAAGGGGGAACACTGAAGCTTTCTTT. This encodes CSVRRGNTEAFF.

The chain joins TRBV15 to TRBJ2-5; the D is unclear. The CDR3 has 16 residues. The V end was cut by 0 bases, the J end by 1 base, with 12 bases between. Germline V gene data show CDR1 as LNHNV and CDR2 as YYDKDF (reference sequence). The CDR3 DNA is TGTGCCACCAGCAGAGATTCGGGTGGCCCCCAAGAGACCCAGTACTTC. This codes for CATSRDSGGPQETQYF. The entire variable domain, with the rest obtained from reference TRBV15 and TRBJ2-5, is as follows: DAMVIQNPRYQVTQFGKPVTLSCSQTLNHNVMYWYQQKSSQAPKLLFHYYDKDFNNEADTPDNFQSRRPNTSFCFLDIRSPGLGDTAMYLCATSRDSGGPQETQYFGPGTRLLVL.

This clonotype qualifies as medium-sized (0.01 to 0.1%). The genes are TRBV6-5 and TRBJ2-1, with 7 nucleotides matching TRBD2. Germline CDR1 and CDR2: MNHEY and SVGAGI. V shed 3 bases, J shed 14 bases, and the junction held 13 bases outside the gene matches. This CDR3 contains 14 residues. The CDR3 region has the DNA TGTGCCAGCAGTTATCTCTCACCCGGGACTACCAAGTTCTTC. Encoded protein: CASSYLSPGTTKFF.

The V gene is TRBV6-1, the J gene TRBJ2-1; 8 nucleotides align to TRBD1. The CDR3 is 17 residues long. The ends lost 6 bases at V and 0 bases at J; junction bases unmatched: 10. The germline CDR1 and CDR2 sequences are MNHNS and SASEGT. The CDR3: CASSIMTGASSYNEQFF. The CDR3 coding sequence is TGTGCCAGCAGCATCATGACAGGGGCGAGCTCCTACAATGAGCAGTTCTTC.

This clonotype was seen only a few times. The J gene is TRBJ1-5, the V gene TRBV5-5; perhaps TRBD1 as D (6 bases). Trimming pared 6 bases from V and 1 base from J, leaving 14 bases between. The CDR3 sequence is 15 residues long. CDR1 and CDR2 (germline): SGHKS, YYEKEE (reference sequence). Here the CDR3 DNA reads TGTGCCAGCACCCAGGGGCGCGGGAGCAATCAGCCCCAGCATTTT. Amino acids: CASTQGRGSNQPQHF.

This clonotype counts as large. The chain joins TRBV28 to TRBJ1-2, with D tentatively TRBD1 (5 bases). In germline, CDR1 is MDHEN, CDR2 SYDVKM. The CDR3 totals 16 residues. V was shortened by 4 bases and J by 6 bases, with 21 bases between the two germline ends. CDR3 bases: TGTGCCAGCAGTTCCCCCGGGACTGACTACAAGGATGGCTACACCTTC. This gives the protein CASSSPGTDYKDGYTF.

The chain links TRBV7-9 to TRBJ2-1; 12 bases are shared with TRBD2. CDR1 and CDR2 from the germline V gene are SEHNR and FQNEAQ (reference sequence). This CDR3 has 17 amino acids. The V gene end was trimmed by 0 bases and the J gene end by 1 base; junction bases not matched to a gene: 1. CDR3 loop: CASSLALAGGSYNEQFF. CDR3 nucleotides: TGTGCCAGCAGCTTAGCACTAGCGGGAGGTTCCTACAATGAGCAGTTCTTC.

This clonotype is medium-sized (0.01 to 0.1%). The rearrangement links TRBV2 to TRBJ2-1; D is unresolved. V was clipped by 1 base and J by 5 bases, with 12 bases between them. CDR3 size: 15 residues. The germline V gene encodes CDR1 SNHLY and CDR2 FYNNEI. The CDR3 region is CASSEGRPRNNEQFF. Here the CDR3 DNA reads TGTGCCAGCAGTGAAGGTAGACCTAGAAACAATGAGCAGTTCTTC.

In its sample, this clonotype is large. The chain employs TRBV10-3 and TRBJ1-3; perhaps TRBD1 as D (6 bases). The germline CDR1 and CDR2 sequences are ENHRY and SYGVKD. There are 13 residues in the CDR3. Trimming shortened V by 6 bases and J by 2 bases, and 8 bases separated the two germline ends. In DNA, the CDR3 is TGTGCCATCAGACAGGGAGCTGGAAACACCATATATTTT. Translated: CAIRQGAGNTIYF.

This clonotype turned up a few times. The junction and the germline gene differ at one end; a read error may be behind it. The chain combines TRBV7-7 with TRBJ2-2; D uncertain. Germline lookup yields CDR1 SSHAT and CDR2 FNYEAQ (reference sequence). There are 14 residues in the CDR3. The CDR3 bases are TGTGCTAGCAGCTTAACTGGTAGCACCGGGGAGCTGTTTTTT. It specifies CASSLTGSTGELFF.

This clonotype was observed a few times. V gene TRBV6-5 combines with J gene TRBJ2-3; TRBD2 matches at 12 bases. There are 17 residues in the CDR3. V was pared by 4 bases and J by 2 bases, with 7 bases of the junction left unmatched. Germline CDR1 reads MNHEY; CDR2 reads SVGAGI. The CDR3 here is CASSSLLAGGLTDTQYF. CDR3 nucleotides: TGTGCCAGCAGTTCCCTCCTAGCGGGGGGGCTCACAGATACGCAGTATTTT.

This clonotype was counted only a few times. The genes are TRBV6-1 and TRBJ2-7; no definite D call. This CDR3 comprises 12 residues. Between the trimmed V and J ends, which lost 6 bases and 6 bases, there was a span of 12 bases. Germline values: CDR1 MNHNS, CDR2 SASEGT. The CDR3 DNA reads as TGTGCCAGCAGGCATGGGGTAGGCGAGCAGTACTTC. It yields the protein CASRHGVGEQYF.